The 14 T cell receptor beta chains below were found in one sample sequenced in a study of T cells in Graves' hyperthyroidism and ophthalmopathy. TCR beta CDR3 regions were amplified from RNA. First-round RT-PCR of the TCR CDR3 relied on the HTBI primer set. A single record per CDR3 protein comes from TCRdb applying MiXCR to the multiplex PCR reads. The table lists 530,000 or so distinct CDR3 sequences, around 22% of them singletons. What was sequenced was blood. The receptors shown here come from a woman in her twenties or thirties with Graves' ophthalmopathy.

The genes are TRBV12-3 or TRBV12-4 and TRBJ2-6, with 7 positions matching TRBD2. This CDR3 is 17 amino acids long. Losses at the gene ends were 5 bases for V and 1 base for J; bases not matched to a gene: 8. CDR3: CASSQATGGSGANVLTF. CDR3 coding DNA: TGTGCCAGCAGTCAAGCCACGGGAGGTTCTGGGGCCAACGTCCTGACTTTC.

This clonotype was recorded many times. The chain couples TRBV7-9 to TRBJ1-3, with TRBD1 as a possible D gene (6 bases). Per the germline V gene, CDR1 is SEHNR and CDR2 is FQNEAQ (reference sequence). Trimming pared 2 bases from V and 2 bases from J, leaving 10 bases between. The CDR3 is 15 residues long. The CDR3 region is CASSLQGNTGNTIYF. The CDR3, as DNA: TGTGCCAGCAGCTTACAGGGGAACACTGGAAACACCATATATTTT.

This clonotype has at least ten counts. V and J are TRBV28 and TRBJ1-3, with a tentative D call TRBD1 (5 bases). Germline values: CDR1 MDHEN, CDR2 SYDVKM. There are 14 residues in the CDR3. Trimming left V 7 bases short and J 0 bases short, with 10 bases between. Here the CDR3 DNA reads TGTGCCAGCACGAGCGGGGGCTCTGGAAACACCATATATTTT. Residues: CASTSGGSGNTIYF.

This clonotype turned up a few times. The V call is TRBV11-2, the J call TRBJ1-5, with D unclear. This CDR3 has 16 amino acids. Germline CDR1 SGHAT, CDR2 FQNNGV. V shed 5 bases and J shed 5 bases, with 19 bases lying between them. As DNA, the CDR3 is TGTGCCAGCAGCCTTCTTCCAGGCGGGGATGATCAGCCCCAGCATTTT. Translating it yields CASSLLPGGDDQPQHF.

This clonotype occurred many times. DNA of the CDR3: TGTGCCAGCAGCTTGGCGCGGACCGGGGAGCTGTTTTTT. Amino acids: CASSLARTGELFF. V usage is TRBV11-2 and J usage is TRBJ2-2; D is uncertain. V was shortened by 3 bases and J by 5 bases, with 7 bases between the two germline ends. Germline V gene data show CDR1 as SGHAT and CDR2 as FQNNGV. The CDR3 covers 13 residues. Together with reference TRBV11-2 and TRBJ2-2, the CDR3 gives the full variable domain: EAGVAQSPRYKIIEKRQSVAFWCNPISGHATLYWYQQILGQGPKLLIQFQNNGVVDDSQLPKDRFSAERLKGVDSTLKIQPAKLEDSAVYLCASSLARTGELFFGEGSRLTVL.

This clonotype was seen ten or more times. The chain combines TRBV28 with TRBJ2-2; the D call may be TRBD1 or TRBD2 (6 bases each). In germline, CDR1 is MDHEN, CDR2 SYDVKM. This CDR3 region has 17 residues. The V gene lost 5 bases and the J gene lost 1 base, with 17 bases spanning the gap. DNA for the CDR3: TGTGCCAGCAGTCTCTTTTCTAGGGGGGTGAACACCGGGGAGCTGTTTTTT. This translates into CASSLFSRGVNTGELFF.

This clonotype was seen repeatedly, ten times or more. This chain links TRBV12-3 or TRBV12-4 with TRBJ1-1; D not resolved. The CDR3 has 15 amino acids. V was pared by 3 bases and J by 4 bases, with 15 bases between. CDR3 residues: CASSFGSWEITEAFF. In DNA form, the CDR3 reads TGTGCCAGCAGTTTTGGCTCCTGGGAGATCACTGAAGCTTTCTTT.

Notes on this clonotype: A single base separates this from a much larger clone, so it may be a read error. J is TRBJ1-5 and V is TRBV2; 10 bases map to TRBD1. The CDR3 extends over 15 amino acids. Germline CDR1 reads SNHLY; CDR2 reads FYNNEI. CDR3: CANSLDRGSNQPQHF. In DNA form, the CDR3 reads TGTGCCAACAGTCTGGACAGGGGGAGCAATCAGCCCCAGCATTTT.

V is TRBV27 and J is TRBJ2-7, with 7 bases matching TRBD2. CDR3 length equals 16 residues. J was trimmed by 0 bases and V by 4 bases; bases with no gene match: 9. CDR1 is MNHEY, CDR2 SMNVEV, per germline (reference sequence). The CDR3 loop is CASSSGLVRSSYEQYF. As DNA, the CDR3 is TGTGCCAGCAGTTCCGGACTAGTCCGAAGCTCCTACGAGCAGTACTTC.

The V gene is TRBV20-1, the J gene TRBJ2-2; 7 nucleotides agree with TRBD1. The CDR3 is 15 amino acids. CDR1 is DFQATT, CDR2 SNEGSKA, per germline (reference sequence). After removal of 4 bases from V and 1 base from J, the junction contained 6 bases not matched to a gene. The CDR3 DNA reads as TGCAGTGCTACCCGACAGGGATTGAACACCGGGGAGCTGTTTTTT. This sequence encodes CSATRQGLNTGELFF.

The V gene is TRBV2, the J gene TRBJ2-7; 12 positions match TRBD2. The germline gives CDR1 SNHLY, CDR2 FYNNEI. Trimming cost V 3 bases and J 6 bases; bases outside gene matches: 6. There are 15 residues in the CDR3. CDR3 loop: CASSETSGRLVEQYF. The CDR3 nucleotides read TGTGCCAGCAGTGAGACTAGCGGGAGATTGGTCGAGCAGTACTTC.

This clonotype was observed at least ten times. Written as DNA, the CDR3 is TGCAGTGCTGTACTTAGCGGTGGGACCTCCTACGAGCAGTACTTC. As protein: CSAVLSGGTSYEQYF. This rearrangement joins TRBV20-1 to TRBJ2-7, with D possibly matching TRBD2 (6 bases). The germline V gene has CDR1 DFQATT and CDR2 SNEGSKA (reference sequence). The CDR3 runs to 15 residues. The germline V and J ends were trimmed by 5 bases and 0 bases, with 17 bases remaining between them.

The V and J genes are TRBV28 and TRBJ2-2; D gene ambiguous. The CDR3 consists of 18 residues. The germline CDR1 and CDR2 sequences are MDHEN and SYDVKM. The ends were cut back, 5 bases at V and 5 bases at J, with 24 bases in the middle. Here the CDR3 reads CASSTHSLGPQGTGELFF. Written as DNA, the CDR3 is TGTGCCAGCAGTACACATTCCCTGGGCCCCCAAGGGACCGGGGAGCTGTTTTTT.

This clonotype was detected many times. The chain has TRBV5-1 and TRBJ2-7; either TRBD1 or TRBD2 may fit D (5 bases each). Trimming shortened V by 0 bases and J by 6 bases, and 10 bases separated the two germline ends. Per the germline V gene, CDR1 is SGHRS and CDR2 is YFSETQ. The length of the CDR3 is 13 residues. CDR3 in DNA: TGCGCCAGCAGCTTGGCCCCAGGGACCGAGCAGTACTTC. Amino acids: CASSLAPGTEQYF.